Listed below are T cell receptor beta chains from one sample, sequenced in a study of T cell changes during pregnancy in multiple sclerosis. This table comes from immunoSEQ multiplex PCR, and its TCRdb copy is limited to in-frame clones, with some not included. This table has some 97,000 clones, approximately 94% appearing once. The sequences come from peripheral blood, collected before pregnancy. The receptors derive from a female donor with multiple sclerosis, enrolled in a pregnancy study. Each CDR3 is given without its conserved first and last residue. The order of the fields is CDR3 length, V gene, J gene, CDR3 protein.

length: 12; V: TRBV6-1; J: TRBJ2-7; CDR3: ASSDASLFYEQY
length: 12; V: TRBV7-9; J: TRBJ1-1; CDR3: ASSLDGTDTEAF
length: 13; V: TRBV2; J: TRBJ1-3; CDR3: ASSVDPGPGNTIY
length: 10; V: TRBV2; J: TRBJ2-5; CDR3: ASLTAIQTQY
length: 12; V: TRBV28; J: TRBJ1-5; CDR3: ASTPPGANQPQH
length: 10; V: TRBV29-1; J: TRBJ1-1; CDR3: SSWSSGTEAF
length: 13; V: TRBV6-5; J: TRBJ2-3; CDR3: ASSLLAGVVGTQY
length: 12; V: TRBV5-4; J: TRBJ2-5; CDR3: ASSPPGTLETQY
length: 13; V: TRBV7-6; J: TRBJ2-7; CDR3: ASSPLAGRAYEQY
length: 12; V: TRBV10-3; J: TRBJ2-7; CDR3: AISGGQGAHEQY
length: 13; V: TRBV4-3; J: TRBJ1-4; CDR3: ASSPSPQGDEKLF
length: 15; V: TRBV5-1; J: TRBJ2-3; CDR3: ASSRGGLAGEADTQY
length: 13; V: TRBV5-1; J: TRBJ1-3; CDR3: ASRPTTYSGNTIY
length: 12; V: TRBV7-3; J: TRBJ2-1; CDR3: ASSTRTGRHEQF
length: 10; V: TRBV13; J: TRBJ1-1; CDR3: ASSSGTAEAF
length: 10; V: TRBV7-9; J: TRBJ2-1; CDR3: ASSRTIIAGF
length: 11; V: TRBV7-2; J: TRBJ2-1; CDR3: ASRTLGGNEQF
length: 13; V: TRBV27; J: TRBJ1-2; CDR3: ASSLSYGSHYGYT
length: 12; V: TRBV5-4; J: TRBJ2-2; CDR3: ASSYTGVGGELF
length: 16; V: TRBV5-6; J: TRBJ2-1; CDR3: ASSLSLIAGAGGSEQF
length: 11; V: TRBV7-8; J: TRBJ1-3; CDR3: ASRTRTGNTIY
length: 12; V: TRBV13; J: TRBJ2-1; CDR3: ASSLGLGYNEQF
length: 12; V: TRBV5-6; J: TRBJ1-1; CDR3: ASSIPGTDTEAF
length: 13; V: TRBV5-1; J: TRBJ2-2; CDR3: ASSFFGGDTGELF
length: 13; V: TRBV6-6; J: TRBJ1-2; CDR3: ASSYALTGLYGYT
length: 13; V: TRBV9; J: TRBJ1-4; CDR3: ASSVGGQGIEKLF
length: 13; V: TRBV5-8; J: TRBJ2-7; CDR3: ASSSARDNSYEQY
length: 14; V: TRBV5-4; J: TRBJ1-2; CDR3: ASSFTGTATNYGYT
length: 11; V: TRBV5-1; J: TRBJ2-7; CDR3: ASSLDRGWEQY
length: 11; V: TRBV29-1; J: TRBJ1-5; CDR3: SARSGGGQPQH
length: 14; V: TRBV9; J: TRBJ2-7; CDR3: ASSARGRGSSYEQY
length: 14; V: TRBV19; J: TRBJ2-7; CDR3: ASSPERMSRNYEQY
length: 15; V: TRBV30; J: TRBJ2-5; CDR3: AWSRGLAENFQETQY